This TCR beta chain was captured by sequencing in a study of CD8 T cells in Susac syndrome. With 1 base clipped from V and 11 bases from J, the junction kept 9 bases outside the gene matches. The CDR3 extends over 14 amino acids. Germline lookup yields CDR1 SGHTA and CDR2 FQGNSA. RNA, at roughly 0.45 to 1 ug, was reverse transcribed with random hexamers. Across 54 Vbeta and 13 Jbeta, immunoSEQ multiplex PCR amplified TCR beta CDR3. TCRdb independently ran MiXCR on the immunoSEQ multiplex PCR reads; one entry per CDR3 protein. The sample has around 150,000 distinct CDR3 sequences; around 94% are singletons. Healthy donors formed controls matched for age and sex. It was negative isolation that provided the CD8+ and CD4+ T cells, whereas TEMRA cells were enriched by FACS.

The chain has TRBV7-2 and TRBJ2-7; 9 bases match TRBD2. The TCR sequence derives from a human donor in good health. The source material was CD4+ T cells from PBMCs. For the CDR3, the DNA is TGTGCCAGCAGCTTAGGGGCTAGCGGGGTCGTGAAGTACTTC. Residues: CASSLGASGVVKYF.